A single T cell receptor (gamma chain) is shown here with its context. Being one base from a much bigger clone, this may be a read error. The data derive from a study of human gamma delta and Vdelta1 T cells. Looked up from germline, CDR1 is GITISATS and CDR2 is ISYDGTV (reference sequence). The CDR3 runs 18 residues. TCRdb ran CATT on the PCR reads. The table records under 300 gamma-chain clones, around 20% of them present only once. Sequences were obtained from Vdelta1 gamma-delta T cells from blood. This TCR was sampled from a human donor in good health. This chain links TRGV9 with TRGJP. The CDR3 region is CALWEVIPQVLGKKIKVF. The CDR3 DNA sequence: TGTGCCTTGTGGGAGGTGATCCCCCAAGTGTTGGGCAAAAAAATCAAGGTATTT.